This T cell receptor beta chain was identified in a study of blood T cell repertoires in COVID-19. Using immunoSEQ multiplex PCR, the repertoire was profiled, and TCRdb retains in-frame clones only, with some absent. The sample consists of about 180,000 clones, approximately 88% of them appearing once. The TCR was taken from a woman in her thirties or forties with COVID-19, enrolled during active disease. Material: peripheral blood.

CDR3 nucleotide sequence: TGTGCCAGCAGCTTATTCAGCTACGAGCAGTACTTC. Protein sequence: CASSLFSYEQYF. The chain links TRBV7-2 to TRBJ2-7; D gene unclear. The V gene lost 2 bases and the J gene lost 3 bases, with 5 bases spanning the gap. Looked up from germline, CDR1 is SGHTA and CDR2 is FQGNSA. This CDR3 is built from 12 residues.